This TCR beta chain came from a study of blood T cell repertoires in COVID-19. Study as a whole: Collection of acute and convalescent COVID-19 samples took place in the United States, Italy and Spain. Nucleic acid was either cDNA or gDNA, and it came from T cells, B-cell-depleted T cells, or PBMCs.

Germline lookup yields CDR1 SGHVS and CDR2 FQNEAQ. The junction had 12 bases not matched to a gene; V was cut back by 5 bases and J by 4 bases. The CDR3 is made up of 16 amino acids. The Seattle patients joined while their infection was active and were tracked longitudinally afterward. In the study's own analysis: Researchers report that nucleated cell counts were estimated from reference gene primer amplification. Sequencing was performed with immunoSEQ multiplex PCR; in TCRdb, only in-frame clones are kept and a portion is missing. The V and J calls and the clone size are those of that table, but D and trimming were determined from the DNA. The sample contains about 130,000 clones, 92% of which appear only once.

The TCR comes from a man aged 50 to 60 with COVID-19, enrolled during active disease. The V call is TRBV7-8, the J call TRBJ2-5, with 8 bases matching TRBD1. The material sequenced was peripheral blood. The CDR3: CASSPSLGQGAETQYF. The CDR3 DNA follows: TGTGCCAGCAGCCCGAGCCTCGGGCAGGGGGCAGAGACCCAGTACTTC. Based on the CDR3 plus reference TRBV7-8 and TRBJ2-5, the full variable domain is GAGVSQSPRYKVAKRGQDVALRCDPISGHVSLFWYQQALGQGPEFLTYFQNEAQLDKSGLPSDRFFAERPEGSVSTLKIQRTQQEDSAVYLCASSPSLGQGAETQYFGPGTRLLVL.